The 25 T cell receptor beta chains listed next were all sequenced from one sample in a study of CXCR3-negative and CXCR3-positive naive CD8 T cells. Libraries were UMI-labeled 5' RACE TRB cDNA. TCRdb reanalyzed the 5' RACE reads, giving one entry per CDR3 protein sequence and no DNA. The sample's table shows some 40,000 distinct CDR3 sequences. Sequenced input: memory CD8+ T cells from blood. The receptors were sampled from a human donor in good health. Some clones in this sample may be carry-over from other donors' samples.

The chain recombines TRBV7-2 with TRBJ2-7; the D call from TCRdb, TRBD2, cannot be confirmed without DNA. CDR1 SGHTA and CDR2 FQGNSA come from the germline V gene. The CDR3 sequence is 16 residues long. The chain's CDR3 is CASSFLAGGLFYEQYF. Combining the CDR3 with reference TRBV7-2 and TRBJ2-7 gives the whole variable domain GAGVSQSPSNKVTEKGKDVELRCDPISGHTALYWYRQSLGQGLEFLIYFQGNSAPDKSGLPSDRFSAERTGGSVSTLTIQRTQQEDSAVYLCASSFLAGGLFYEQYFGPGTRLTVT.

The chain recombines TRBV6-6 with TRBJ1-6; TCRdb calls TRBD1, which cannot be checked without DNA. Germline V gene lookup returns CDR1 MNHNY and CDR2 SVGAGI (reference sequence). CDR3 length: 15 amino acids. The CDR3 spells CASSQPGTGNSPLHF.

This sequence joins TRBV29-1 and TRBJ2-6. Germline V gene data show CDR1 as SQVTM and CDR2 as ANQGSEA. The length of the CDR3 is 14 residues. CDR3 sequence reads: CSVDRSAGANVLTF.

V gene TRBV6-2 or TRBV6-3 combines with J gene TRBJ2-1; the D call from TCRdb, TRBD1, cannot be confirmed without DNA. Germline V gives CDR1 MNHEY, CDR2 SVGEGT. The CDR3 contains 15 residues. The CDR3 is CASSYGQGALREQFF.

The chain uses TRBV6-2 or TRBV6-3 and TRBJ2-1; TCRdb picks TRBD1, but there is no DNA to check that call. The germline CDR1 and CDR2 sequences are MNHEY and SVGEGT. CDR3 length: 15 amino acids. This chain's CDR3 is CASSPDIEVYNEQFF.

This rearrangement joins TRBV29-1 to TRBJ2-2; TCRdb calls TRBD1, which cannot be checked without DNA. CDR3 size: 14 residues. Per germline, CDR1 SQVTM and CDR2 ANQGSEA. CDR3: CSVDKGTGRGELFF.

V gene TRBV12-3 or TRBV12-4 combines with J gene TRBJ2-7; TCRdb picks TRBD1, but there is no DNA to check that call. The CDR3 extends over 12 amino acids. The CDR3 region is CASSFWGTEQYF.

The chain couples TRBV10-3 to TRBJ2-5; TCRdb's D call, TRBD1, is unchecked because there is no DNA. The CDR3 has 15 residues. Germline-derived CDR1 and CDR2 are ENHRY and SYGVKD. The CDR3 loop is CAITTDRGLAETQYF.

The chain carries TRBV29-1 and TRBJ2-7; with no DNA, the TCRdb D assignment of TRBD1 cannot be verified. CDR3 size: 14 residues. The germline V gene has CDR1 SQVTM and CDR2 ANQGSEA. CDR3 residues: CSVDVGQSSYEQYF.

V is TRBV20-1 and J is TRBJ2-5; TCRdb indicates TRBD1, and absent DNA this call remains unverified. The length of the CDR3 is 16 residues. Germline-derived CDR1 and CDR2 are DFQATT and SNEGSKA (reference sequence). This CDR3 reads CSARDLQGFFLETQYF.

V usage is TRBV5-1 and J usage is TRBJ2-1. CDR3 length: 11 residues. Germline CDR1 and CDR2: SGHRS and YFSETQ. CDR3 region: CASSLDIEQFF. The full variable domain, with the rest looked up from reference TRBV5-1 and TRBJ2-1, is KAGVTQTPRYLIKTRGQQVTLSCSPISGHRSVSWYQQTPGQGLQFLFEYFSETQRNKGNFPGRFSGRQFSNSRSEMNVSTLELGDSALYLCASSLDIEQFFGPGTRLTVL.

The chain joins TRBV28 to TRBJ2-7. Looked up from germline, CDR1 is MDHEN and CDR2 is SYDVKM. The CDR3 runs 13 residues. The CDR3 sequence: CASKQLSSYEQYF.

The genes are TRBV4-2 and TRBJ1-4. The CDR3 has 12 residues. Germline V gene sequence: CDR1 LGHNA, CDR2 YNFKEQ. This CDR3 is CASSQGQGPTFF.

Here the CDR3 reads CASSLLAGSTDTQYF. The rearrangement joins TRBV12-3 or TRBV12-4 to TRBJ2-3; TCRdb calls TRBD2, which cannot be checked without DNA. The CDR3 runs to 15 residues.

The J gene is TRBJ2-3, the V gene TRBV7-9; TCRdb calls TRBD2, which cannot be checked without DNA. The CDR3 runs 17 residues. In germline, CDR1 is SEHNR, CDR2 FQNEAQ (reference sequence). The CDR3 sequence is CASSSGLAGTSTDTQYF.

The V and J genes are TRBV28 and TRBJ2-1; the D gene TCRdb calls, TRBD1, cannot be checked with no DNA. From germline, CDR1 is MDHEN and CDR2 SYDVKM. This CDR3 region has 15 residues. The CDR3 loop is CASSDRGGLYNEQFF. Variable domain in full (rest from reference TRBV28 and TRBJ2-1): DVKVTQSSRYLVKRTGEKVFLECVQDMDHENMFWYRQDPGLGLRLIYFSYDVKMKEKGDIPEGYSVSREKKERFSLILESASTNQTSMYLCASSDRGGLYNEQFFGPGTRLTVL.

The CDR3 loop is CASSKGTSETQYF. The rearrangement uses TRBV11-3 and TRBJ2-3; TCRdb lists TRBD2, though no DNA is available to test this call. The CDR3 runs to 13 residues. The germline V gene encodes CDR1 SGHNT and CDR2 YENEEA.

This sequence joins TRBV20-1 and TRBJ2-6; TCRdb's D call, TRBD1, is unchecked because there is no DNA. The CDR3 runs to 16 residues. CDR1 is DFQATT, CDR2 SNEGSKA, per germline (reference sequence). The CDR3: CSAISRQLSGANVLTF.

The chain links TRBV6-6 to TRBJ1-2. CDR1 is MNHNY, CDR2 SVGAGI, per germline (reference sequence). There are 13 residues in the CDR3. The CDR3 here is CASSYGFGDGYTF.

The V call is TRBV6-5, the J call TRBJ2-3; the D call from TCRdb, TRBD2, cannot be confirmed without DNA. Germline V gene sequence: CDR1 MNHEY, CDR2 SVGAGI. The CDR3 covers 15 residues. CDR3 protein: CASSFSGGDGDTQYF.

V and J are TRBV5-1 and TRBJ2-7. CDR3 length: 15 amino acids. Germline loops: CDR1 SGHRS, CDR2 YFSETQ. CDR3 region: CASSLETVNVYEQYF.

The CDR3: CASSYPAGGGTGELFF. This rearrangement joins TRBV6-5 to TRBJ2-2; the D gene TCRdb calls, TRBD1, cannot be checked with no DNA. This CDR3 spans 16 amino acids. From germline, CDR1 is MNHEY and CDR2 SVGAGI.

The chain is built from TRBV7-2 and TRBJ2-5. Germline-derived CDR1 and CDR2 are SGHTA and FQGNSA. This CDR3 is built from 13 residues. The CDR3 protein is CASSLYGQETQYF.

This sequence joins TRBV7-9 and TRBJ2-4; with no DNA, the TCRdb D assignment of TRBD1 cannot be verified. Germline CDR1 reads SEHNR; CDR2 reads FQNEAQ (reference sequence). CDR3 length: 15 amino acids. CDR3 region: CASGVEGGTKNIQYF.

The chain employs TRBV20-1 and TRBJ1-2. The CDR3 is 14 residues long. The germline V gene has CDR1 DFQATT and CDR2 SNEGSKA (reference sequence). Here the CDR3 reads CSAREYQGGYGYTF.